This T cell receptor (beta chain) appears in the sequencing data of a study of blood T cell repertoires in COVID-19. Assay used: immunoSEQ multiplex PCR; TCRdb lists only in-frame clones, some missing. The table shows 25,000 to 35,000 clones, with under 80% occurring only once. Germline-derived CDR1 and CDR2 are SGHDN and FVKESK. The germline V and J ends were trimmed by 2 bases and 5 bases, with 12 bases remaining between them. CDR3 length: 14 residues. In this sample, this clone turned up a few times. The clonotype originates from a woman aged 70-85 years with active or convalescent COVID-19. The sequenced material came from peripheral blood. The J gene is TRBJ1-1, the V gene TRBV14, with TRBD1 as a possible D gene (5 bases). This CDR3 is CASSQMAGGTEAFF. DNA for the CDR3: TGTGCCAGCAGCCAAATGGCCGGGGGGACTGAAGCTTTCTTT.